The source of this T cell receptor (beta chain) is a study of cytomegalovirus exposure and HLA in healthy donors. CDR3 length: 15 residues. Germline CDR1 and CDR2: LGHNA and YNFKEQ. Trimming cost V 0 bases and J 9 bases, with 12 bases left between them. Measured with immunoSEQ multiplex PCR; TCRdb has only the in-frame clones, and not every one. The sample comprises tens of thousands of clones, about 94% of which are singletons, and about 1.5% rests with the top ten. The receptor was derived from a man between 18 and 29 years old in good health and CMV-seropositive. Specimen: PBMCs. The chain links TRBV4-2 to TRBJ1-6, with D perhaps matching TRBD1 (6 bases). As DNA, the CDR3 is TGTGCCAGCAGCCAAGATTGGGAAGGGGGTTCACCCCTCCACTTT. Translated, it gives CASSQDWEGGSPLHF.